This T cell receptor beta chain emerged from a study of blood T cells in healthy people across ages. Whole-study results and caveats: Both naive CD4+ cell counts and diversity were greater in long-lived donors than in aged donors. Observed TCR beta diversity showed a strong correlation with the percentage of naive T cells as measured by flow cytometry.

Through a sample-barcoded 5' primer and a J-beta primer mix, a second PCR was run for roughly 7 to 11 cycles. With 12 random nucleotides, a template-switch adaptor tagged each individual cDNA molecule. TCRdb analysed the 5' RACE reads with MiXCR anew, one entry per CDR3 protein. The data contain about 1.6 million distinct CDR3 sequences, about 32% of them singletons. This CDR3 is built from 21 residues. Germline CDR1 LNHNV, CDR2 YYDKDF (reference sequence). This clonotype occurred a few times. Its antigen is unknown. At one end the junction does not follow the germline gene, possibly because of a read error.

This clonotype originated in a woman younger than 45 in good health. Sequencing used blood. V usage is TRBV15 and J usage is TRBJ2-1; 8 bases line up with TRBD2. The CDR3 region has the DNA TGTGCCACCAGCAGGTACCCGGGGGCGGGAGGCGAACCTTTTATCCACAATGGGCAGTTCTTC. Translated: CATSRYPGAGGEPFIHNGQFF.